The 20 T cell receptor beta chains below come from one sample, sequenced in a study of control samples from healthy donors and cancer patients. Some clones are missing from TCRdb's copy, which holds only in-frame ones; the method was immunoSEQ multiplex PCR. Of under 200,000 clones detected, 90% to 95% appear once; the ten largest clones hold approximately 8%. Sequencing used blood. The origin of the receptors is a woman aged 40-49 years in good health.

The chain recombines TRBV9 with TRBJ2-1, with 8 bases that match TRBD2. Looked up from germline, CDR1 is SGDLS and CDR2 is YYNGEE. Trimming at V came to 0 bases and at J to 9 bases, leaving 11 bases not matched to a gene. This CDR3 has 16 residues. The CDR3 DNA reads TGTGCCAGCAGCGTAGTCACGGGAGGGCCGGGTGCTGAGCAGTTCTTC. Translation: CASSVVTGGPGAEQFF.

V and J are TRBV11-2 and TRBJ1-1; D gene unclear. This CDR3 comprises 13 residues. Germline V gene sequence: CDR1 SGHAT, CDR2 FQNNGV. V lost 4 bases, J lost 0 bases, and 6 bases lay in between. CDR3 in DNA: TGTGCCAGCAGCTCCAGCTTGAACACTGAAGCTTTCTTT. This translates into CASSSSLNTEAFF. Looking up the rest from reference TRBV11-2 and TRBJ1-1 gives the full variable domain: EAGVAQSPRYKIIEKRQSVAFWCNPISGHATLYWYQQILGQGPKLLIQFQNNGVVDDSQLPKDRFSAERLKGVDSTLKIQPAKLEDSAVYLCASSSSLNTEAFFGQGTRLTVV.

The J gene is TRBJ2-5, the V gene TRBV5-1; D ambiguous. The ends were cut back, 3 bases at V and 5 bases at J, with 11 bases in the middle. The CDR3 has 13 residues. Per the germline V gene, CDR1 is SGHRS and CDR2 is YFSETQ. CDR3 DNA: TGCGCCAGCAGCTGGTATCTAGTGGAGACCCAGTACTTC. The encoded protein is CASSWYLVETQYF.

This chain connects TRBV5-1 to TRBJ2-3, with 9 bases aligning to TRBD1. The V segment lost 1 base and the J segment 6 bases; nucleotides outside the gene matches: 6. The CDR3 has 15 amino acids. Per germline, CDR1 SGHRS and CDR2 YFSETQ. CDR3 coding DNA: TGCGCCAGCAGCTTGCTATTGGGGACAGGGGATACGCAGTATTTT. Protein product: CASSLLLGTGDTQYF.

This clone was counted once. CDR3 in DNA: TGCAGCGGCCGGGACAGGCCTAATGAAAAACTGTTTTTT. Its protein is CSGRDRPNEKLFF. The chain is built from TRBV29-1 and TRBJ1-4; 8 nucleotides line up with TRBD1. This CDR3 comprises 13 residues. Germline V gene sequence: CDR1 SQVTM, CDR2 ANQGSEA. After removal of 7 bases from V and 3 bases from J, the junction contained 4 bases not matched to a gene.

This sequence joins TRBV3-1 (or the pseudogene TRBV3-2) and TRBJ2-7; D perhaps matches TRBD1 (5 bases). The germline gives CDR1 LGHDT, CDR2 YNNKEL (reference sequence). CDR3 size: 14 residues. The V end was cut by 4 bases, the J end by 1 base, with 11 bases between. The CDR3 loop reads CASSLRPGSYEQYF. The CDR3 coding sequence is TGTGCCAGCAGCCTGCGGCCAGGGTCCTACGAGCAGTACTTC.

V is TRBV7-8 and J is TRBJ2-5, with D perhaps given as TRBD1 or TRBD2 (5 bases each). The V gene lost 1 base and the J gene lost 1 base, with 7 bases spanning the gap. The germline V gene has CDR1 SGHVS and CDR2 FQNEAQ. This CDR3 contains 14 residues. The CDR3 protein is CASSLGGIQETQYF. The CDR3 DNA reads TGTGCCAGCAGCTTAGGGGGGATCCAAGAGACCCAGTACTTC.

The J gene is TRBJ1-5, the V gene TRBV4-3; D is unclear. In germline, CDR1 is LGHNA, CDR2 YSLEER. Trimming took 0 bases from V and 5 from J, leaving 8 bases between them. CDR3 length: 14 residues. The CDR3 region has the DNA TGCGCCAGCAGCCAAGATCACGGGGATCAGCCCCAGCATTTT. It translates to CASSQDHGDQPQHF.

The chain is built from TRBV7-8 and TRBJ1-6; 9 nucleotides agree with TRBD1. Looked up from germline, CDR1 is SGHVS and CDR2 is FQNEAQ. CDR3 length: 14 residues. V shed 4 bases, J shed 9 bases, and the junction held 4 bases outside the gene matches. This CDR3 is CASSSGQGSSPLHF. The CDR3 coding sequence is TGTGCCAGCAGCTCGGGACAGGGATCTTCACCCCTCCACTTT. Full variable domain (missing parts from reference TRBV7-8 and TRBJ1-6): GAGVSQSPRYKVAKRGQDVALRCDPISGHVSLFWYQQALGQGPEFLTYFQNEAQLDKSGLPSDRFFAERPEGSVSTLKIQRTQQEDSAVYLCASSSGQGSSPLHFGNGTRLTVT.

The V and J genes are TRBV18 and TRBJ1-5; 7 bases are shared with TRBD1. V was pared by 3 bases and J by 6 bases, with 5 bases of the junction left unmatched. In germline, CDR1 is KGHSH, CDR2 LQKENI. This CDR3 comprises 14 residues. CDR3 sequence: CASSPDRGRQPQHF. DNA for the CDR3: TGTGCCAGCTCACCTGATAGGGGGCGTCAGCCCCAGCATTTT.

This clone has a single count. This rearrangement joins TRBV6-5 to TRBJ2-7; 8 bases align to TRBD1. Germline CDR1 reads MNHEY; CDR2 reads SVGAGI. J lost 6 bases, V lost 8 bases, and 6 bases had no gene match. CDR3 size: 12 residues. CDR3: CASVGQVGEQYF. Written as DNA, the CDR3 is TGTGCCAGCGTGGGACAGGTCGGCGAGCAGTACTTC.

The chain is built from TRBV7-9 and TRBJ1-1, with TRBD1 matching 8 bases. The germline CDR1 and CDR2 sequences are SEHNR and FQNEAQ (reference sequence). This CDR3 has 16 residues. V gave up 5 bases and J gave up 2 bases; unmatched junction bases: 10. This CDR3 is CASSISGTGQNTEAFF. CDR3 in DNA: TGTGCCAGCAGCATCTCCGGGACAGGCCAAAACACTGAAGCTTTCTTT. Complete variable domain (other parts from reference TRBV7-9 and TRBJ1-1): DTGVSQNPRHKITKRGQNVTFRCDPISEHNRLYWYRQTLGQGPEFLTYFQNEAQLEKSRLLSDRFSAERPKGSFSTLEIQRTEQGDSAMYLCASSISGTGQNTEAFFGQGTRLTVV.

The CDR3 DNA sequence: TGTGCCAGTAAGGACAGGGGTGTATCTGAAGCTTTCTTT. This translates into CASKDRGVSEAFF. The rearrangement links TRBV19 to TRBJ1-1, with 9 bases that match TRBD1. Germline loops: CDR1 LNHDA, CDR2 SQIVND (reference sequence). The CDR3 is 13 amino acids. After removal of 7 bases from V and 6 bases from J, the junction contained 6 bases not matched to a gene.

This clone was seen just once. The chain combines TRBV15 with TRBJ2-5; D is ambiguous. Germline-derived CDR1 and CDR2 are LNHNV and YYDKDF (reference sequence). The CDR3 runs to 16 residues. V was cut by 4 bases and J by 1 base, with 16 bases left in between. For the CDR3, the DNA is TGTGCCACCAGCATCCCCCTCGGGCGAGGCCAAGAGACCCAGTACTTC. This sequence encodes CATSIPLGRGQETQYF.

The count of this clone is one. The J gene is TRBJ1-2, the V gene TRBV19, with 8 bases matching TRBD1. CDR3 length: 14 residues. Per the germline V gene, CDR1 is LNHDA and CDR2 is SQIVND (reference sequence). The ends lost 7 bases at V and 4 bases at J; junction bases unmatched: 8. The CDR3 bases are TGTGCCAGTACCTCGTCCAGGGGGCCCTATGGCTACACCTTC. Translated: CASTSSRGPYGYTF.

The V gene is TRBV11-2, the J gene TRBJ1-2, with D perhaps matching TRBD1 (5 bases). CDR1 is SGHAT and CDR2 is FQNNGV in the germline V gene. This CDR3 comprises 14 residues. The V end was cut by 0 bases, the J end by 6 bases, with 11 bases between. The CDR3 DNA reads as TGTGCCAGCAGCTTAGATCAAGGGGCCGATGGCTACACCTTC. Protein product: CASSLDQGADGYTF.

The J gene is TRBJ2-1, the V gene TRBV5-1, with no clear D. The germline V gene has CDR1 SGHRS and CDR2 YFSETQ. The CDR3 sequence is 15 residues long. With 3 bases removed from V and 0 bases from J, the gap between germline ends came to 10 bases. CDR3 coding DNA: TGCGCCAGCAGCTCGTCAGTAGACTCCTACAATGAGCAGTTCTTC. Translated: CASSSSVDSYNEQFF.

This chain uses TRBV2 with TRBJ1-2, with D possibly TRBD1 on 6 matching bases. Germline CDR1 is SNHLY and CDR2 is FYNNEI. V gave up 10 bases and J gave up 9 bases, with 24 bases separating them. The CDR3 extends over 14 amino acids. CDR3 nucleotides: TGTGCCACACAGTCAGGGGCAGGCAAGGTCCGCTACACCTTC. As protein: CATQSGAGKVRYTF.

In DNA form, the CDR3 reads TGCAGCGTTGGGTTTTCAGGGTACGAGCAGTACTTC. Translating gives CSVGFSGYEQYF. V gene TRBV29-1 combines with J gene TRBJ2-7, with a weak D call TRBD1 (5 bases). The V gene's germline CDR1 is SQVTM and CDR2 ANQGSEA. This CDR3 has 12 residues. The V end was cut by 4 bases, the J end by 4 bases, with 11 bases between.

The chain links TRBV6-2 or TRBV6-3 to TRBJ1-2, with D hard to call. The CDR3 consists of 14 residues. Germline CDR1 and CDR2: MNHEY and SVGEGT. Trimming pared 2 bases from V and 6 bases from J, leaving 13 bases between. The CDR3 sequence is CASSYTDRPDGYTF. CDR3 nucleotide sequence: TGTGCCAGCAGTTACACCGACCGACCCGATGGCTACACCTTC.